This TCR beta chain was sequenced in a study of CD8 T cells in Susac syndrome. The RNA, roughly 0.45 to 1 ug, was put through reverse transcription using random hexamers. TCRdb reprocessed the immunoSEQ multiplex PCR reads with MiXCR, giving one entry per CDR3 protein. The sample consists of about 440,000 distinct CDR3 sequences, approximately 89% of them appearing once. Sequencing was carried out using CD8+ T cells from PBMCs. This TCR was recovered from a human donor with multiple sclerosis.

CDR3 region: CASSLRQNQPQHF. For the CDR3, the DNA is TGTGCCAGCAGTTTACGACAAAATCAGCCCCAGCATTTT. The genes are TRBV12-3 or TRBV12-4 and TRBJ1-5; no firm D call. The CDR3 totals 13 residues. V was trimmed by 2 bases and J by 4 bases, leaving 6 bases between them.